The 5 T cell receptor beta chains below all came from one sample that was sequenced in a study of cytomegalovirus exposure and HLA in healthy donors. Produced via immunoSEQ multiplex PCR; TCRdb's table is partial and in-frame only. Of some 240,000 clones in the sample, more than 75% were seen once. Sequencing input: PBMCs. Receptors were obtained from a woman younger than 45 in good health and CMV-seropositive.

The chain recombines TRBV19 with TRBJ1-2, with 11 bases that match TRBD1. CDR1 is LNHDA and CDR2 is SQIVND in the germline V gene (reference sequence). This CDR3 is 15 amino acids long. J was trimmed by 6 bases and V by 4 bases; bases with no gene match: 7. The CDR3 here is CASSTRDRGSDGYTF. The DNA for the CDR3 is TGTGCCAGTAGTACCAGGGACAGGGGGTCTGATGGCTACACCTTC. The variable domain in full, completed from reference TRBV19 and TRBJ1-2, reads DGGITQSPKYLFRKEGQNVTLSCEQNLNHDAMYWYRQDPGQGLRLIYYSQIVNDFQKGDIAEGYSVSREKKESFPLTVTSAQKNPTAFYLCASSTRDRGSDGYTFGSGTRLTVV.

V is TRBV6-6 and J is TRBJ1-2, with TRBD1 matching 7 bases. Unmatched junction bases numbered 5, after V lost 1 base and J lost 6 bases. The germline CDR1 and CDR2 sequences are MNHNY and SVGAGI (reference sequence). The CDR3 is 14 residues long. The CDR3 here is CASSYFDREHGYTF. CDR3 bases: TGTGCCAGCAGTTACTTCGACAGGGAGCATGGCTACACCTTC.

The chain has TRBV9 and TRBJ1-5, with D possibly being TRBD1 (5 bases). The V end lost 4 bases, the J end lost 1 base, and 12 bases lay between the germline ends. Germline V gene data show CDR1 as SGDLS and CDR2 as YYNGEE. CDR3 length: 15 residues. The CDR3: CASSPGTSSNQPQHF. DNA for the CDR3: TGTGCCAGCAGCCCCGGGACTTCCAGCAATCAGCCCCAGCATTTT.

J is TRBJ2-4 and V is TRBV14; unclear D gene. CDR1 SGHDN and CDR2 FVKESK come from the germline V gene. CDR3 size: 12 residues. The V end was cut by 4 bases, the J end by 8 bases, with 9 bases between. The CDR3 sequence is CASSRHRDIQYF. Written as DNA, the CDR3 is TGTGCCAGCAGCCGTCACCGGGACATTCAGTACTTC.

V and J are TRBV5-4 and TRBJ2-1, with 7 bases that match TRBD2. CDR1 and CDR2 (germline): SGHNT, YYREEE (reference sequence). The CDR3 consists of 15 residues. With 2 bases clipped from V and 4 bases from J, the junction kept 6 bases outside the gene matches. CDR3 region: CASSFPSGGYNEQFF. CDR3 coding DNA: TGTGCCAGCAGCTTCCCTAGCGGAGGGTACAATGAGCAGTTCTTC. The whole variable domain, remainder taken from reference TRBV5-4 and TRBJ2-1, is ETGVTQSPTHLIKTRGQQVTLRCSSQSGHNTVSWYQQALGQGPQFIFQYYREEENGRGNFPPRFSGLQFPNYSSELNVNALELDDSALYLCASSFPSGGYNEQFFGPGTRLTVL.